This T cell receptor beta chain was documented in a study of shared clonotypes between healthy human individuals. CDR1 is SGHTA and CDR2 is FQGNSA in the germline V gene. The CDR3 is 14 residues long. V trimming: 6 bases; J trimming: 3 bases; junction bases outside the gene matches: 7. Within Nashville, Tennessee resided all donors, each a Caucasian adult. Study outcomes and limitations: Donors were few, which limited the genetic and exposure-history diversity represented. Specimens sampled were limited to blood, with tissue repertoires likely differing.

Unsorted PBMC replicate PCRs drew on 300 ng DNA, representing 30,000 to 35,000 T cell genomes. Some clones are missing from TCRdb's copy, which holds only in-frame ones; the method was immunoSEQ multiplex PCR. The sample contains more than 450,000 clones, about four fifths of which appear only once. Note on this clone: The target antigen is unknown. Other DNA sequences in the sample encode the same CDR3.

This receptor was taken from a woman aged 40-49 years in good health. Some clones in this sample may be carry-over from other donors' samples. The sample consisted of PBMCs. V is TRBV7-2 and J is TRBJ2-7; 8 positions match TRBD2. This CDR3 reads CASSSTSGRYEQYF. CDR3 coding DNA: TGTGCCAGCAGTTCTACTAGCGGACGCTACGAGCAGTACTTC.